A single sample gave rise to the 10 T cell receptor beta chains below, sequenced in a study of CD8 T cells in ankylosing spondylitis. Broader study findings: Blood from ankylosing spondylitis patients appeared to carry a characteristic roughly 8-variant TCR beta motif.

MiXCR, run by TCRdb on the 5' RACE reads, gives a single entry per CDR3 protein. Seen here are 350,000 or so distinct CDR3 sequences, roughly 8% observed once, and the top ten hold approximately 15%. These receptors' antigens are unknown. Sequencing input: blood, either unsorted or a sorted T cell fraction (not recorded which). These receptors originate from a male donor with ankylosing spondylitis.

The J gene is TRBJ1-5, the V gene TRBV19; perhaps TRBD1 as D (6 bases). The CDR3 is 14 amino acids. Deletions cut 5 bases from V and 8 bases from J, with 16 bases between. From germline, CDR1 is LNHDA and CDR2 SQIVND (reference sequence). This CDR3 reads CASSDTGLTEPQHF. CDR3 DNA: TGTGCCAGTAGTGACACAGGGCTGACGGAGCCCCAGCATTTT.

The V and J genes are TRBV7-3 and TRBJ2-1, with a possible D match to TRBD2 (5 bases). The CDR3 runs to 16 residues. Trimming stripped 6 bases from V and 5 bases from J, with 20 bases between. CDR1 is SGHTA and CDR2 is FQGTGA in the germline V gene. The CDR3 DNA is TGTGCCAGCAGTCAGTGGGGAGAGTCCCCCCACAATGAGCAGTTCTTC. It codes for CASSQWGESPHNEQFF.

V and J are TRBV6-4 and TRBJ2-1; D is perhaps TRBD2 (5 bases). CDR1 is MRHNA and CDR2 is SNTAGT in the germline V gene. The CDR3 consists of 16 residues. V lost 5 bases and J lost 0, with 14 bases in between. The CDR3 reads CASSRASGSSYNEQFF. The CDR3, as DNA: TGTGCCAGCAGTAGGGCGAGTGGGAGCTCCTACAATGAGCAGTTCTTC.

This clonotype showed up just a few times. CDR3 amino acids: CSGAPVTEAFF. CDR3 coding DNA: TGCAGCGGTGCCCCGGTGACTGAAGCTTTCTTT. The chain couples TRBV29-1 to TRBJ1-1; D gene ambiguous. This CDR3 region has 11 residues. The ends were cut back, 7 bases at V and 5 bases at J, with 11 bases in the middle. In germline, CDR1 is SQVTM, CDR2 ANQGSEA.

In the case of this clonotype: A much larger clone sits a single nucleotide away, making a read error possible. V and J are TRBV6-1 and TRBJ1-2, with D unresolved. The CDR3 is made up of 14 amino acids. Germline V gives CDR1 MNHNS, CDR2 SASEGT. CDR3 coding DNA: TGTGGCAGCAGTAGCCTTAGGTACGCATATGGCTACACCTTC. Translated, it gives CGSSSLRYAYGYTF.

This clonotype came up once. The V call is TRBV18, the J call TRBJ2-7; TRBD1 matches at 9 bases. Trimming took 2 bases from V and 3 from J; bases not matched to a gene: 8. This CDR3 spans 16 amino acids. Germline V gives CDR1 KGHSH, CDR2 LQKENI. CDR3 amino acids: CASSPGAGTGIYEQYF. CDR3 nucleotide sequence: TGTGCCAGCTCACCAGGGGCCGGGACAGGGATCTACGAGCAGTACTTC.

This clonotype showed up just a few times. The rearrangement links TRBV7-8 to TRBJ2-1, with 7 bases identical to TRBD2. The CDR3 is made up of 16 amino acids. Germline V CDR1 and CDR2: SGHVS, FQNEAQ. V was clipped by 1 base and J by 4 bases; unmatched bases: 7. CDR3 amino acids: CASSLVVPSGYNEQFF. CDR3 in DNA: TGTGCCAGCAGCTTAGTAGTCCCTAGCGGTTACAATGAGCAGTTCTTC.

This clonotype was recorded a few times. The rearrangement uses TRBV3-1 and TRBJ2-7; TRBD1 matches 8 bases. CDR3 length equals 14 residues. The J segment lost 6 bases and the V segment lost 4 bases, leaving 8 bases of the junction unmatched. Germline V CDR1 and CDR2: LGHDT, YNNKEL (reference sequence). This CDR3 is CASSRRQGSPEQYF. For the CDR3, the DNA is TGTGCCAGCAGCCGGAGACAGGGGTCCCCCGAGCAGTACTTC.

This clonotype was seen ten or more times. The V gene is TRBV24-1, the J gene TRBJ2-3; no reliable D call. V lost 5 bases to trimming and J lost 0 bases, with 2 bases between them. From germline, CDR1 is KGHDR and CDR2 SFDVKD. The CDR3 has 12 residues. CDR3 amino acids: CATSGSTDTQYF. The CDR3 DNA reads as TGTGCCACCAGTGGCAGCACAGATACGCAGTATTTT.

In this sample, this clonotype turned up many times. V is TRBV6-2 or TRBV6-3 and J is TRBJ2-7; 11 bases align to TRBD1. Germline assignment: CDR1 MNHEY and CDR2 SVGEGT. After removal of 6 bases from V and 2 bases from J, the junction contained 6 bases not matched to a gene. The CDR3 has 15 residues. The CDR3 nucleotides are TGTGCCAGCAGGTCCCCGGGACAGGGGGCCTACGAGCAGTACTTC. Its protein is CASRSPGQGAYEQYF.